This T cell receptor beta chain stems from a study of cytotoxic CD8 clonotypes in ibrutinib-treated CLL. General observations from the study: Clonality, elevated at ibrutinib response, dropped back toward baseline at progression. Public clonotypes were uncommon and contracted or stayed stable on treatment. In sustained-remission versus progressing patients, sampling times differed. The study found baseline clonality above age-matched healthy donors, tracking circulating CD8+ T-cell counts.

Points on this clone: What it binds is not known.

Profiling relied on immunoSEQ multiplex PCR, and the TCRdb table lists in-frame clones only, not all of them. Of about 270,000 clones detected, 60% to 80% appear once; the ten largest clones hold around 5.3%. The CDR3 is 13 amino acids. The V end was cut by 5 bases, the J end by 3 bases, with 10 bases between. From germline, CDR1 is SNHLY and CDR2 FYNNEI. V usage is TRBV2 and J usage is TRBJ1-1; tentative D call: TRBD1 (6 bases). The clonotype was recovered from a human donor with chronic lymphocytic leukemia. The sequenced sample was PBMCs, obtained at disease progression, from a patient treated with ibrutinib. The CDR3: CASSWTDYTEAFF. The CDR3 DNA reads TGTGCCAGCAGTTGGACAGACTACACTGAAGCTTTCTTT.